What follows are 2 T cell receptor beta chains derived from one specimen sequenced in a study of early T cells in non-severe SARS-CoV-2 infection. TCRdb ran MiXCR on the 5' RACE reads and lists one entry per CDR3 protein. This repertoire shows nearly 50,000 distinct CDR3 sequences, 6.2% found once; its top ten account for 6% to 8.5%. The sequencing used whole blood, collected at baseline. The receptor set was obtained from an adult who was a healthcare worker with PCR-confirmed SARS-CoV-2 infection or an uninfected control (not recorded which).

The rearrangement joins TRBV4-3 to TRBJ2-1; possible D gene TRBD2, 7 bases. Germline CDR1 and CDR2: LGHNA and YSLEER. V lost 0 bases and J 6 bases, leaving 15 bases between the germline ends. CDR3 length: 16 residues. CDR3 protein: CASSQDGGGFGNEQFF. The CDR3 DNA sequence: TGCGCCAGCAGCCAAGACGGCGGGGGCTTTGGCAATGAGCAGTTCTTC.

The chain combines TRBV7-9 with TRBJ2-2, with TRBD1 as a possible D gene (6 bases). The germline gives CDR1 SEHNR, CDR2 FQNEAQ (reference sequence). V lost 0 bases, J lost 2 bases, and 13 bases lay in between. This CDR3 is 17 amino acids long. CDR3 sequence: CASSLAVTGHNTGELFF. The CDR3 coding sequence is TGTGCCAGCAGCTTAGCCGTAACGGGACACAACACCGGGGAGCTGTTTTTT.